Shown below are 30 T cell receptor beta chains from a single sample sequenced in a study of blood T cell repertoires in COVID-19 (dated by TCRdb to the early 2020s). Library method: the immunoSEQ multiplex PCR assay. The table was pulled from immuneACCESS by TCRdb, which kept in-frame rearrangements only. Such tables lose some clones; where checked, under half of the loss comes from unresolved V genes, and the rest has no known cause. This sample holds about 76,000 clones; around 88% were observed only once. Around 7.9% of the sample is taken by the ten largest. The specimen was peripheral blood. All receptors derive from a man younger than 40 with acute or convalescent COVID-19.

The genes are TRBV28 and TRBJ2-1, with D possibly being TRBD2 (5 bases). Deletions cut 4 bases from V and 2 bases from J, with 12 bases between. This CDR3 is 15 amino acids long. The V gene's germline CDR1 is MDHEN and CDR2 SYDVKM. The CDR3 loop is CASSSRGSTYNEQFF. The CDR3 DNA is TGTGCCAGCAGTTCTCGGGGTTCTACCTACAATGAGCAGTTCTTC.

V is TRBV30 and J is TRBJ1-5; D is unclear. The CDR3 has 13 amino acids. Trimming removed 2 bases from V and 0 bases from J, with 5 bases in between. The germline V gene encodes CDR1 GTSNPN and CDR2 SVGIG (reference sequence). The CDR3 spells CAWSPNSNQPQHF. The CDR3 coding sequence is TGTGCCTGGAGTCCTAATAGCAATCAGCCCCAGCATTTT.

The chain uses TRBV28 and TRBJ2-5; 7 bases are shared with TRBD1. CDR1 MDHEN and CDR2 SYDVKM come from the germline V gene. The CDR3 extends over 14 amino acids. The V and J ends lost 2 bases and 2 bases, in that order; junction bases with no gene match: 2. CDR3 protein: CASSLMGQQETQYF. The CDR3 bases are TGTGCCAGCAGTTTAATGGGACAGCAAGAGACCCAGTACTTC.

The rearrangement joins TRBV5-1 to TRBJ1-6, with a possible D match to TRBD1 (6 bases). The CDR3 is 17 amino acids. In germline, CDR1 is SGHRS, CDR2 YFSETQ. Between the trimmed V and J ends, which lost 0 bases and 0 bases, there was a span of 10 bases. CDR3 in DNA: TGCGCCAGCAGCTTGGCTACAGGGAGCTCCTATAATTCACCCCTCCACTTT. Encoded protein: CASSLATGSSYNSPLHF.

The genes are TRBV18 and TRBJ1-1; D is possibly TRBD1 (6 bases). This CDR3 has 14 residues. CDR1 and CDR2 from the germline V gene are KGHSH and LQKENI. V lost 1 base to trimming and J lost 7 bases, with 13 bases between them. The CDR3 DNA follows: TGTGCCAGCTCACCACGGACAGCAGGCTTTGAAGCTTTCTTT. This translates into CASSPRTAGFEAFF.

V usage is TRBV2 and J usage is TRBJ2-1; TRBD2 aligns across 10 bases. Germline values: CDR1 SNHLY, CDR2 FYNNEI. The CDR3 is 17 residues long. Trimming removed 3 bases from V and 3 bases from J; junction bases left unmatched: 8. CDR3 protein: CASSEDRLAGVYNEQFF. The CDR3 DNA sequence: TGTGCCAGCAGTGAGGATAGGCTAGCGGGAGTCTACAATGAGCAGTTCTTC.

This chain's CDR3 is CASSLTGVGQPQHF. The DNA for the CDR3 is TGTGCCAGCAGTTTAACAGGGGTCGGGCAGCCCCAGCATTTT. V gene TRBV27 combines with J gene TRBJ1-5; 7 bases are shared with TRBD1. This CDR3 is 14 amino acids long. Germline trimming cut 2 bases from V and 7 bases from J; bases unmatched to any gene: 5. Germline lookup yields CDR1 MNHEY and CDR2 SMNVEV (reference sequence).

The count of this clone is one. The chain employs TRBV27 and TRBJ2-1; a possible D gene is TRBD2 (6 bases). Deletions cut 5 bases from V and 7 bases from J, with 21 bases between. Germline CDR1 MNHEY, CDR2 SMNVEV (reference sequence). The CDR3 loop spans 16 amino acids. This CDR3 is CASSPQISGAWNEQFF. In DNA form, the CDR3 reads TGTGCCAGCAGTCCACAAATCTCGGGAGCCTGGAATGAGCAGTTCTTC.

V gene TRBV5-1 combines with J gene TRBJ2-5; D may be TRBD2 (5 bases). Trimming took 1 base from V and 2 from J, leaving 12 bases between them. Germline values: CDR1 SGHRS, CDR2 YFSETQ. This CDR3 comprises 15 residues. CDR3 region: CASSLFYERQETQYF. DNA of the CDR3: TGCGCCAGCAGCTTGTTCTACGAGCGGCAAGAGACCCAGTACTTC.

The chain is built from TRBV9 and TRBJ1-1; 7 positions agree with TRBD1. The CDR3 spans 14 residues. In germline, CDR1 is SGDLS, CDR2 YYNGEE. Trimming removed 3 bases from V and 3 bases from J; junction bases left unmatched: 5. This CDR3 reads CASSATGRDTEAFF. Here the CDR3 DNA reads TGTGCCAGCAGCGCGACAGGGCGGGACACTGAAGCTTTCTTT.

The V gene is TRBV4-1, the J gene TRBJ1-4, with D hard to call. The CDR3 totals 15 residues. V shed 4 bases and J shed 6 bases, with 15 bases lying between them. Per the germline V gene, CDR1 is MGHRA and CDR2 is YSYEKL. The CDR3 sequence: CASSRAGPPHEKLFF. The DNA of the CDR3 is TGCGCCAGCAGCCGAGCGGGCCCCCCTCATGAAAAACTGTTTTTT.

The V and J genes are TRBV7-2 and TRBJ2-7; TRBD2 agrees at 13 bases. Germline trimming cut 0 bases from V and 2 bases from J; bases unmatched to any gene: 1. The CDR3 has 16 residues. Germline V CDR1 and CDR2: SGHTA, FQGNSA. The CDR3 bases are TGTGCCAGCAGCTTAGCGGGACTAGCGGGGCCCTACGAGCAGTACTTC. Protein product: CASSLAGLAGPYEQYF.

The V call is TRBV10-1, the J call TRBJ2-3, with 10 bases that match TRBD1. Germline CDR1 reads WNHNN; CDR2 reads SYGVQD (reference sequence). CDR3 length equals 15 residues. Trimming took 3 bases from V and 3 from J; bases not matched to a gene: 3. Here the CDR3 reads CASSEPGQGTDTQYF. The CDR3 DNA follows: TGCGCCAGCAGTGAACCGGGACAGGGGACAGATACGCAGTATTTT.

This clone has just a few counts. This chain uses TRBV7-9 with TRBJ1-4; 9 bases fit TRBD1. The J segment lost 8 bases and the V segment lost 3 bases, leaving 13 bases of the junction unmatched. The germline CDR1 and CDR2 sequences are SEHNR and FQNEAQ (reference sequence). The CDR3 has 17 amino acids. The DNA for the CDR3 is TGTGCCAGCAGCTTTCCGGACAGGGGAAGTGTCCGGGAAAAACTGTTTTTT. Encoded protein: CASSFPDRGSVREKLFF.

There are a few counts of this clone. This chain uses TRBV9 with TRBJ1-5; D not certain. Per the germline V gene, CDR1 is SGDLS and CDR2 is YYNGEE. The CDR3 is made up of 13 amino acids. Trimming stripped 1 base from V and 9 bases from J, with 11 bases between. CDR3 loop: CASSVNSLSPQHF. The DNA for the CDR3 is TGTGCCAGCAGCGTAAACTCCCTATCGCCCCAGCATTTT.

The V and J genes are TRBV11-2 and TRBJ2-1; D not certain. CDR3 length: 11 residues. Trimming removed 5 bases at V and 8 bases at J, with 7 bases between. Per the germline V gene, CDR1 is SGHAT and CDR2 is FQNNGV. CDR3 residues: CASSPSDEQFF. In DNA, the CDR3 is TGTGCCAGCAGCCCCTCCGATGAGCAGTTCTTC. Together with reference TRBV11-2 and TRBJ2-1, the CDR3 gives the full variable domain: EAGVAQSPRYKIIEKRQSVAFWCNPISGHATLYWYQQILGQGPKLLIQFQNNGVVDDSQLPKDRFSAERLKGVDSTLKIQPAKLEDSAVYLCASSPSDEQFFGPGTRLTVL.

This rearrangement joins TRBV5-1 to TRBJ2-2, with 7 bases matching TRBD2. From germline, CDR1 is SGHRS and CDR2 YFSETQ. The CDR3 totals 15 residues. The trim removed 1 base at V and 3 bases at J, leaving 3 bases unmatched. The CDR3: CASSLIAGDTGELFF. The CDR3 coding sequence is TGCGCCAGCAGCTTGATTGCGGGAGACACCGGGGAGCTGTTTTTT.

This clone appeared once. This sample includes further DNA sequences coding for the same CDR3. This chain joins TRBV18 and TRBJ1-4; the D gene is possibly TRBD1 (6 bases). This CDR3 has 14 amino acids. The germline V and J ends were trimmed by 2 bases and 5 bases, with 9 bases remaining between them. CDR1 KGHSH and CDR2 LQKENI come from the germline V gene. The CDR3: CASSPGQGNEKLFF. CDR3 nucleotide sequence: TGTGCCAGCTCACCAGGGCAGGGGAATGAAAAACTGTTTTTT.

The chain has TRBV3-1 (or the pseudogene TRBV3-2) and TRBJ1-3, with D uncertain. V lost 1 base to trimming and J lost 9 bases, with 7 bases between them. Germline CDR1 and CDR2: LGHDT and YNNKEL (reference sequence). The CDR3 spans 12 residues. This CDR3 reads CASSQVAGTIYF. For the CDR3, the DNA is TGTGCCAGCAGCCAAGTGGCTGGCACCATATATTTT.

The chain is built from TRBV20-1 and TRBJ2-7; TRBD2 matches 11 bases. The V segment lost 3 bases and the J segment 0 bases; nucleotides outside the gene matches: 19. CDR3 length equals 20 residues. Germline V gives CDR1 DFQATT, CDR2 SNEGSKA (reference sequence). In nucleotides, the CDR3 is TGCAGTGCTAGTCAGCTCCCGGGACTAGCGGCAGAAACGCTCTCCTACGAGCAGTACTTC. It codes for CSASQLPGLAAETLSYEQYF.

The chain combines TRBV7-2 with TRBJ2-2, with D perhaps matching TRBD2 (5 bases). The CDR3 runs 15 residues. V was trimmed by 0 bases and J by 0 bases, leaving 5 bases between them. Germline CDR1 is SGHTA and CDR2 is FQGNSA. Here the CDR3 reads CASSLATTNTGELFF. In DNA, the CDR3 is TGTGCCAGCAGCTTAGCGACTACGAACACCGGGGAGCTGTTTTTT.

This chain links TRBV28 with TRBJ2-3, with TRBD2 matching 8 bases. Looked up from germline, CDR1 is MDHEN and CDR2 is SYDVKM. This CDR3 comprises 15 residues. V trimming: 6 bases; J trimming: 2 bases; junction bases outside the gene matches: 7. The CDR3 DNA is TGTGCCAGCAGCAGACCGGGACTAGTCACAGATACGCAGTATTTT. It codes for CASSRPGLVTDTQYF.

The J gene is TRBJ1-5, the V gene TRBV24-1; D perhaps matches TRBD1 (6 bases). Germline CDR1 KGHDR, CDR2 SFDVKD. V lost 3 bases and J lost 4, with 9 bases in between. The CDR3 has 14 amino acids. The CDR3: CATSDGGANQPQHF. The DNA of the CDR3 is TGTGCCACCAGTGATGGGGGGGCAAATCAGCCCCAGCATTTT.

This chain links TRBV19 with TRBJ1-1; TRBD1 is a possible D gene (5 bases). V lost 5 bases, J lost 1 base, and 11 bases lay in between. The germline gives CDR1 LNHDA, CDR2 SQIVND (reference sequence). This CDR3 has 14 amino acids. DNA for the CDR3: TGTGCCAGTAGTCAGGGAGGGAAGAACACTGAAGCTTTCTTT. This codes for CASSQGGKNTEAFF.

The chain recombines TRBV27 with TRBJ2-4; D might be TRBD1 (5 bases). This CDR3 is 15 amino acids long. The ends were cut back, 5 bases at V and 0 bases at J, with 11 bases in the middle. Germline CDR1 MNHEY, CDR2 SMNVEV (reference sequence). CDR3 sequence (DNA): TGTGCCAGCAGTCCCGTGGGGCTAGCCAAAAACATTCAGTACTTC. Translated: CASSPVGLAKNIQYF.

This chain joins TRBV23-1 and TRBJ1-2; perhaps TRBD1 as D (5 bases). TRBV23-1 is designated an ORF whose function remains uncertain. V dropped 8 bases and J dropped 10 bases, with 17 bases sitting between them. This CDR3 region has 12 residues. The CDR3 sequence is CASRQSTLDYTF. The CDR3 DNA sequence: TGCGCCAGCCGACAGTCAACTTTGGACTACACCTTC.

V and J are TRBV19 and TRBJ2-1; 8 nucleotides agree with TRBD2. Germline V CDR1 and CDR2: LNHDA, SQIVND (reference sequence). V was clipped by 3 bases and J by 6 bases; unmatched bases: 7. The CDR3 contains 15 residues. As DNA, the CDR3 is TGTGCCAGTAGTATTAGCGGGACCTCTATCAATGAGCAGTTCTTC. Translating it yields CASSISGTSINEQFF.

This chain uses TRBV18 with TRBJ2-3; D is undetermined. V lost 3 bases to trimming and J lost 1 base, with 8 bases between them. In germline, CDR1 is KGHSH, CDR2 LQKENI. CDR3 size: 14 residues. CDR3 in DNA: TGTGCCAGCTCACCCCGGTCCCGCACAGATACGCAGTATTTT. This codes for CASSPRSRTDTQYF.

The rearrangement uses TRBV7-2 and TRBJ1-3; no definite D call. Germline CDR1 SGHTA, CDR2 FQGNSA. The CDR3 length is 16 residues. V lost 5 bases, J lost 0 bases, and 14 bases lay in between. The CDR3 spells CASSRPREPSGNTIYF. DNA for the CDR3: TGTGCCAGCAGCCGGCCCCGGGAACCCTCTGGAAACACCATATATTTT. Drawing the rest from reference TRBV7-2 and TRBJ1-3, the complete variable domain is GAGVSQSPSNKVTEKGKDVELRCDPISGHTALYWYRQSLGQGLEFLIYFQGNSAPDKSGLPSDRFSAERTGGSVSTLTIQRTQQEDSAVYLCASSRPREPSGNTIYFGEGSWLTVV.

The CDR3 sequence is CASTHGQGARSNQPQHF. CDR3 DNA: TGTGCCAGTACCCATGGACAGGGGGCCCGAAGCAATCAGCCCCAGCATTTT. The chain combines TRBV19 with TRBJ1-5; 11 bases map to TRBD1. Trimming removed 7 bases from V and 1 base from J; junction bases left unmatched: 9. This CDR3 has 17 amino acids. Germline V gene lookup returns CDR1 LNHDA and CDR2 SQIVND (reference sequence).